This T cell receptor (beta chain) stems from a study of blood T cell repertoires in COVID-19. From germline, CDR1 is SGHTA and CDR2 FQGNSA. Trimming removed 3 bases from V and 2 bases from J; junction bases left unmatched: 6. CDR3 length: 16 residues. Some clones are missing from TCRdb's copy, which holds only in-frame ones; the method was immunoSEQ multiplex PCR. The data show about 27,000 clones, approximately 82% seen once. This receptor was obtained from a man between 65 and 79 years old with acute or convalescent COVID-19. Sequenced sample: peripheral blood. The V call is TRBV7-2, the J call TRBJ2-1, with TRBD2 matching over 8 bases. The CDR3 bases are TGTGCCAGCAGCTTTTGGACTAGCCCCCCCTACAATGAGCAGTTCTTC. This codes for CASSFWTSPPYNEQFF.